Given below is one T cell receptor beta chain in context. The CDR3 contains 13 residues. CDR1 and CDR2 from the germline V gene are MGHDK and SYGVNS. V was cut by 6 bases and J by 2 bases, with 8 bases left in between. The data derive from a study of blood T cell repertoires in COVID-19. Study as a whole: The United States, Italy and Spain provided the acute and convalescent COVID-19 samples. T cells, B-cell-depleted T cells, or PBMCs supplied cDNA or gDNA.

Per the original methods: Estimation of nucleated cell counts relied on the amplification of reference gene primers. The assay was immunoSEQ multiplex PCR, and TCRdb's table has in-frame clones only and misses some. That table gives V, J and clone size, and the DNA gave D and trimming. The repertoire holds 310,000 or so clones, with 70% to 90% as singletons. Specimen: peripheral blood. The source is a man aged 18 to 29 who had recovered from COVID-19. J is TRBJ1-3 and V is TRBV25-1; D gene uncertain. The DNA for the CDR3 is TGTGCCAGCAGCTTTAGCACTGGAAACACCATATATTTT. This sequence encodes CASSFSTGNTIYF.